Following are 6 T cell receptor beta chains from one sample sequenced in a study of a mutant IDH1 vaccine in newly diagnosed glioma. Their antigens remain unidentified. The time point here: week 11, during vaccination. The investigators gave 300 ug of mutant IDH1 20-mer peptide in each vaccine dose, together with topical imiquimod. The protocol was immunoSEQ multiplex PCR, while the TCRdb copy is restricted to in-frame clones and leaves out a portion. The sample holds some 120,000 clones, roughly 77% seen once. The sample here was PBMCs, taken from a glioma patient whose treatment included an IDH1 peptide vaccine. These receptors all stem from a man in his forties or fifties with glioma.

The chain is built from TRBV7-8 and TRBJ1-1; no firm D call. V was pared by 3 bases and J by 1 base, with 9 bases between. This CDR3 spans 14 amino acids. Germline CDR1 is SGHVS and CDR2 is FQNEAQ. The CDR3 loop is CASSLGRANTEAFF. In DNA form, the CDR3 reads TGTGCCAGCAGCTTGGGCAGAGCGAACACTGAAGCTTTCTTT.

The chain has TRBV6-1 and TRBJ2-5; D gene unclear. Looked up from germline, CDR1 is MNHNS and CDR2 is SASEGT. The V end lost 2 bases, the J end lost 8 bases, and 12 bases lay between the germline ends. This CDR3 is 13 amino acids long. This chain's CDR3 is CASSEISPATQYF. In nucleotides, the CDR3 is TGTGCCAGCAGTGAAATTTCCCCAGCCACCCAGTACTTC.

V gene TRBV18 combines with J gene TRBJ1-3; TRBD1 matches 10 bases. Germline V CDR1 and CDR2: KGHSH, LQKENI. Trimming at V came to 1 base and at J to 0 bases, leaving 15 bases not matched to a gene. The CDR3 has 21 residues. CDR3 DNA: TGTGCCAGCTCACCACAGATTTGGGGACAGGGGAGATTGAGCTCTGGAAACACCATATATTTT. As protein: CASSPQIWGQGRLSSGNTIYF. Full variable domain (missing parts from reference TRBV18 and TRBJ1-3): NAGVMQNPRHLVRRRGQEARLRCSPMKGHSHVYWYRQLPEEGLKFMVYLQKENIIDESGMPKERFSAEFPKEGPSILRIQQVVRGDSAAYFCASSPQIWGQGRLSSGNTIYFGEGSWLTVV.

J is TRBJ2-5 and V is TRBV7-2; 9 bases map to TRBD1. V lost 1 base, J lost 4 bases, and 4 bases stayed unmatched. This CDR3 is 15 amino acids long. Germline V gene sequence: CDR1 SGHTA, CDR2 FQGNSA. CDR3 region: CASSLGDRDAETQYF. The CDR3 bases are TGTGCCAGCAGCTTAGGGGACAGGGACGCAGAGACCCAGTACTTC.

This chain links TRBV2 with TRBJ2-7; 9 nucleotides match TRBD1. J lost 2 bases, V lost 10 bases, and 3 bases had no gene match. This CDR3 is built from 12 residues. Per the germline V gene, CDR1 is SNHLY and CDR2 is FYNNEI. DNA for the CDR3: TGTGCCATCGGGACAGGGCCCTACGAGCAGTACTTC. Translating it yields CAIGTGPYEQYF.

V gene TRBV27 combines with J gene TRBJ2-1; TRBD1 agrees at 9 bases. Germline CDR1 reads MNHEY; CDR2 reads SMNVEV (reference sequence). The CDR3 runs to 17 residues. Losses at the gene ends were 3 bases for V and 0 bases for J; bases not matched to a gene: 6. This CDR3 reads CASSLWDRDLSYNEQFF. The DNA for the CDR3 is TGTGCCAGCAGTTTGTGGGACAGGGACCTCTCCTACAATGAGCAGTTCTTC.